This T cell receptor (beta chain) was found in a study of T cell repertoires in cytomegalovirus infection. Across the whole study: In the study, CMV epitopes included recently identified HLA-C-restricted and well-studied HLA-B-restricted ones. Public TCR beta signature analysis indicated the presence of both CMV infection and matching HLA type.

The V and J ends lost 5 bases and 2 bases respectively, with 16 bases between them. The CDR3 runs to 15 residues. CDR1 and CDR2 (germline): MNHNS, SASEGT. Notes on the study in general: HLA-C-restricted CMV clonotypes gave the most frequent clonotype in two of eight donors.

This clonotype was observed a handful of times. Antigen unknown. Each CDR3 protein is one row after TCRdb ran MiXCR on the reads. Of about 340,000 distinct CDR3 sequences listed, roughly 28% are singletons. Sequences were derived from cultured PBMCs, sampled from culture after CMV antigen stimulation. This TCR derives from a human donor in good health (CMV status not recorded). Some clones in this sample may be carry-over from other donors' samples. This sequence joins TRBV6-1 and TRBJ2-7, with D possibly being TRBD2 (7 bases). The CDR3 sequence is CASSLISGTPYEQYF. The CDR3 DNA follows: TGTGCCAGCAGTTTGATAAGCGGGACACCCTACGAGCAGTACTTC.